A single sample is the source of the 22 T cell receptor beta chains below, sequenced in a study of technical replicates of blood from four donors. Produced via immunoSEQ multiplex PCR; TCRdb's table is partial and in-frame only. The table lists about 82,000 clones, just under 95% of them singletons. Source material: T cells isolated from PBMCs. These receptors were taken from a human donor in good health.

This clone was seen a single time. The rearrangement joins TRBV27 to TRBJ2-7, with D possibly TRBD2 on 7 matching bases. CDR1 MNHEY and CDR2 SMNVEV come from the germline V gene (reference sequence). The CDR3 spans 14 residues. V lost 0 bases, J lost 7 bases, and 13 bases lay in between. The CDR3: CASSLSGRGAEQYF. The DNA of the CDR3 is TGTGCCAGCAGTTTATCGGGTCGGGGGGCAGAGCAGTACTTC.

The chain couples TRBV5-6 to TRBJ2-3, with a tentative D call TRBD2 (7 bases). The CDR3 has 15 residues. The germline V gene encodes CDR1 SGHDT and CDR2 YYEEEE. The V end was cut by 1 base, the J end by 6 bases, with 15 bases between. The CDR3 DNA reads TGTGCCAGCAGCTTGAGCACGGGGGGCTTCGATACGCAGTATTTT. As protein: CASSLSTGGFDTQYF.

The rearrangement links TRBV2 to TRBJ1-2; unclear D gene. With 1 base removed from V and 4 bases from J, the gap between germline ends came to 13 bases. Germline CDR1 and CDR2: SNHLY and FYNNEI. CDR3 length equals 15 residues. The CDR3 DNA sequence: TGTGCCAGCAGTGAAGAGAGAGCAGGCCTCTATGGCTACACCTTC. Its protein is CASSEERAGLYGYTF.

The chain employs TRBV25-1 and TRBJ2-7; D is ambiguous. The V gene's germline CDR1 is MGHDK and CDR2 SYGVNS. This CDR3 region has 12 residues. V lost 5 bases to trimming and J lost 11 bases, with 16 bases between them. The CDR3 protein is CASSPKEKFEYF. CDR3 coding DNA: TGTGCCAGCAGTCCTAAGGAGAAATTCGAGTACTTC.

This clone was detected only once. The chain joins TRBV5-1 to TRBJ2-2; perhaps TRBD1 as D (6 bases). Trimming took off 0 bases at V and 8 bases at J, with 11 bases between the two ends. The CDR3 loop spans 14 amino acids. Per germline, CDR1 SGHRS and CDR2 YFSETQ. Here the CDR3 DNA reads TGCGCCAGCAGCTTGGACAGGGTTCCAGGGGAGCTGTTTTTT. Its protein product is CASSLDRVPGELFF.

The chain has TRBV27 and TRBJ2-3, with TRBD2 matching over 8 bases. The germline gives CDR1 MNHEY, CDR2 SMNVEV (reference sequence). The CDR3 covers 17 residues. V trimming: 7 bases; J trimming: 4 bases; junction bases outside the gene matches: 16. The CDR3 DNA reads TGTGCCAGCAAAGGGTCTAGCGGGTTGCAGGGAGCAGATACGCAGTATTTT. Translation: CASKGSSGLQGADTQYF.

The rearrangement joins TRBV28 to TRBJ2-1; D perhaps matches TRBD2 (5 bases). Germline CDR1 reads MDHEN; CDR2 reads SYDVKM. CDR3 length: 14 amino acids. Deletions cut 7 bases from V and 8 bases from J, with 18 bases between. CDR3 bases: TGTGCCAGCACCTTCCTGGGCGGGTCCTATGAGCAGTTCTTC. It specifies CASTFLGGSYEQFF.

This chain's CDR3 is CASSPTEREETQYF. Here the CDR3 DNA reads TGTGCCAGCTCACCCACCGAAAGGGAGGAGACCCAGTACTTC. The V and J genes are TRBV18 and TRBJ2-5; the D gene is possibly TRBD2 (5 bases). The germline V gene has CDR1 KGHSH and CDR2 LQKENI. The CDR3 length is 14 residues. V lost 3 bases to trimming and J lost 5 bases, with 13 bases between them.

The rearrangement joins TRBV29-1 to TRBJ1-2; maybe TRBD1 (5 bases). Trimming removed 6 bases from V and 5 bases from J, with 19 bases in between. The CDR3 consists of 14 residues. CDR1 is SQVTM, CDR2 ANQGSEA, per germline. The CDR3 DNA reads TGCAGCGTCGATGAGGCAGGCCAGGGATATGGCTACACCTTC. Translating it yields CSVDEAGQGYGYTF.

This sequence joins TRBV10-2 and TRBJ2-3; TRBD1 aligns across 8 bases. The CDR3 length is 17 residues. CDR1 and CDR2 from the germline V gene are WSHSY and SAAADI. V trimming: 6 bases; J trimming: 2 bases; junction bases outside the gene matches: 13. The CDR3 DNA sequence: TGCGCCAGCAGAAATTCAGGGGGCGCTGGGTCCACAGATACGCAGTATTTT. It specifies CASRNSGGAGSTDTQYF.

This chain uses TRBV6-5 with TRBJ1-1; 9 positions match TRBD1. The V gene end was trimmed by 6 bases and the J gene end by 5 bases; junction bases not matched to a gene: 4. The CDR3 is 13 amino acids. CDR1 MNHEY and CDR2 SVGAGI come from the germline V gene. The CDR3 DNA is TGTGCCAGCAGGGTAGGACAGGGGACTGAAGCTTTCTTT. This translates into CASRVGQGTEAFF.

Only one count was recorded for this clone. The chain carries TRBV9 and TRBJ2-2; D is unclear. The CDR3 totals 14 residues. Germline V CDR1 and CDR2: SGDLS, YYNGEE. V lost 1 base and J lost 4, with 8 bases in between. The CDR3 spells CASSVRTGTGELFF. The CDR3, as DNA: TGTGCCAGCAGCGTAAGAACGGGCACCGGGGAGCTGTTTTTT.

J is TRBJ1-1 and V is TRBV4-3; 7 bases are shared with TRBD1. The germline V gene has CDR1 LGHNA and CDR2 YSLEER. The CDR3 is 14 residues long. V lost 0 bases to trimming and J lost 7 bases; unmatched junction nucleotides: 5. CDR3 protein: CASSQEAGGFEAFF. CDR3 bases: TGCGCCAGCAGCCAAGAGGCAGGGGGTTTTGAAGCTTTCTTT.

The DNA of the CDR3 is TGTGCCAGCAGCTCCGACACTAACACTGAAGCTTTCTTT. Translated, it gives CASSSDTNTEAFF. The rearrangement joins TRBV7-9 to TRBJ1-1; D is undetermined. CDR3 size: 13 residues. The V end was cut by 4 bases, the J end by 2 bases, with 8 bases between. CDR1 is SEHNR, CDR2 FQNEAQ, per germline (reference sequence).

This clone is a singleton in its sample. This chain connects TRBV5-1 to TRBJ2-7; 10 nucleotides align to TRBD1. The CDR3 consists of 13 residues. V shed 4 bases and J 5 bases; nucleotides not matched to a gene: 3. Germline lookup yields CDR1 SGHRS and CDR2 YFSETQ. In nucleotides, the CDR3 is TGCGCCAGCAGCACAGGACAGGGGGACGAGCAGTACTTC. It specifies CASSTGQGDEQYF.

The chain carries TRBV7-2 and TRBJ2-2; 13 bases fit TRBD2. V lost 5 bases and J lost 4; bases outside the gene matches: 4. Looked up from germline, CDR1 is SGHTA and CDR2 is FQGNSA. The CDR3 is 16 amino acids. The chain's CDR3 is CASSLGLAGVTGELFF. CDR3 in DNA: TGTGCCAGCAGCCTAGGACTAGCGGGAGTCACCGGGGAGCTGTTTTTT.

The chain couples TRBV19 to TRBJ2-7; D possibly corresponds to TRBD1 (5 bases). From germline, CDR1 is LNHDA and CDR2 SQIVND (reference sequence). This CDR3 has 16 residues. Trimming removed 4 bases at V and 2 bases at J, with 18 bases between. The CDR3, as DNA: TGTGCCAGTAGTACCCTACAGGCTTTAATCCCCTACGAGCAGTACTTC. This encodes CASSTLQALIPYEQYF.

This clone is medium-sized (0.01 to 0.1%) by share. The V and J genes are TRBV5-1 and TRBJ1-1; 7 bases agree with TRBD1. The CDR3 spans 14 residues. Germline CDR1 is SGHRS and CDR2 is YFSETQ. The junction had 4 bases not matched to a gene; V was cut back by 4 bases and J by 1 base. The CDR3 DNA sequence: TGCGCCAGCAGCCCTAGGACAGGGAACACTGAAGCTTTCTTT. This gives the protein CASSPRTGNTEAFF. Variable domain in full (rest from reference TRBV5-1 and TRBJ1-1): KAGVTQTPRYLIKTRGQQVTLSCSPISGHRSVSWYQQTPGQGLQFLFEYFSETQRNKGNFPGRFSGRQFSNSRSEMNVSTLELGDSALYLCASSPRTGNTEAFFGQGTRLTVV.

This clone was seen only once. V usage is TRBV27 and J usage is TRBJ2-6; perhaps TRBD2 as D (5 bases). Germline CDR1 MNHEY, CDR2 SMNVEV (reference sequence). CDR3 length: 15 residues. CDR3 in DNA: TGTGCGGTAGCGAGACCTAGCTCTGGGGCCAACGTCCTGACTTTC. Its translation: CAVARPSSGANVLTF.

The chain recombines TRBV2 with TRBJ1-1, with a possible D match to TRBD1 (5 bases). The V gene lost 8 bases and the J gene lost 5 bases, with 6 bases spanning the gap. Germline V lookup: CDR1 SNHLY, CDR2 FYNNEI. The CDR3 runs 10 residues. The CDR3: CASYRTEAFF. CDR3 DNA: TGTGCCAGCTACAGGACTGAAGCTTTCTTT. The variable domain in full, with the rest retrieved from reference TRBV2 and TRBJ1-1, is EPEVTQTPSHQVTQMGQEVILRCVPISNHLYFYWYRQILGQKVEFLVSFYNNEISEKSEIFDDQFSVERPDGSNFTLKIRSTKLEDSAMYFCASYRTEAFFGQGTRLTVV.

V is TRBV7-9 and J is TRBJ1-4; 9 bases match TRBD1. Germline CDR1 SEHNR, CDR2 FQNEAQ (reference sequence). V was clipped by 2 bases and J by 8 bases; unmatched bases: 12. The length of the CDR3 is 17 residues. CDR3 in DNA: TGTGCCAGCAGCTTATTGAGAACGGGACAGGGATTAGAAAAACTGTTTTTT. It is translated as CASSLLRTGQGLEKLFF.

The V call is TRBV5-6, the J call TRBJ2-7, with 13 bases fitting TRBD2. The CDR3 covers 16 residues. V trimming: 4 bases; J trimming: 4 bases; junction bases outside the gene matches: 8. Germline loops: CDR1 SGHDT, CDR2 YYEEEE. The CDR3 spells CASSGGLAGAIYEQYF. CDR3 sequence (DNA): TGTGCCAGCAGCGGCGGACTAGCGGGAGCTATATACGAGCAGTACTTC. Based on the CDR3 plus reference TRBV5-6 and TRBJ2-7, the full variable domain is DAGVTQSPTHLIKTRGQQVTLRCSPKSGHDTVSWYQQALGQGPQFIFQYYEEEERQRGNFPDRFSGHQFPNYSSELNVNALLLGDSALYLCASSGGLAGAIYEQYFGPGTRLTVT.